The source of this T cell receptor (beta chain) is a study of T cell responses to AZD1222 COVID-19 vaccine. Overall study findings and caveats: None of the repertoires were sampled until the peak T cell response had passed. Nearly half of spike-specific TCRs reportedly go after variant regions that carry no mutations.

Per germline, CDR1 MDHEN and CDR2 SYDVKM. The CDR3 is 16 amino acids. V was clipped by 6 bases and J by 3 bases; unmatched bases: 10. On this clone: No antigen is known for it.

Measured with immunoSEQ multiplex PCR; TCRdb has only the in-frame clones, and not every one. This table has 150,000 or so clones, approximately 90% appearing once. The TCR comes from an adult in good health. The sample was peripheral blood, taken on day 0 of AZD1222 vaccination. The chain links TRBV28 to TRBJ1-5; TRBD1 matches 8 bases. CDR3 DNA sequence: TGTGCCAGCAGAACTAGTGGGGACAGGCTCAATCAGCCCCAGCATTTT. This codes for CASRTSGDRLNQPQHF.